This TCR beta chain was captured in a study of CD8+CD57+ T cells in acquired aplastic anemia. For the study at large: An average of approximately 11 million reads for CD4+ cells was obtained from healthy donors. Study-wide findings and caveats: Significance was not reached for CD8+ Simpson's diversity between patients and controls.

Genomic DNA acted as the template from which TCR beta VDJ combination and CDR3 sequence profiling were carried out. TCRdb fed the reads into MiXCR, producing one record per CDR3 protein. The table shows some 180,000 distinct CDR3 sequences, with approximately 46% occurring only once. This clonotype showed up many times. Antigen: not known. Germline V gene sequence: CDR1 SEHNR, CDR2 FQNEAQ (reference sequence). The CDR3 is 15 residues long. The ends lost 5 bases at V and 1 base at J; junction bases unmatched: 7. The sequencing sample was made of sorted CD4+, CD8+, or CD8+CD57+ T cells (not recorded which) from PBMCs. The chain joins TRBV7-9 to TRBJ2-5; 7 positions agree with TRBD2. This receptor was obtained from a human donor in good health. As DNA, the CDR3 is TGTGCCAGCAGCACTAGCGCACACTTCCAAGAGACCCAGTACTTC. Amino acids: CASSTSAHFQETQYF.